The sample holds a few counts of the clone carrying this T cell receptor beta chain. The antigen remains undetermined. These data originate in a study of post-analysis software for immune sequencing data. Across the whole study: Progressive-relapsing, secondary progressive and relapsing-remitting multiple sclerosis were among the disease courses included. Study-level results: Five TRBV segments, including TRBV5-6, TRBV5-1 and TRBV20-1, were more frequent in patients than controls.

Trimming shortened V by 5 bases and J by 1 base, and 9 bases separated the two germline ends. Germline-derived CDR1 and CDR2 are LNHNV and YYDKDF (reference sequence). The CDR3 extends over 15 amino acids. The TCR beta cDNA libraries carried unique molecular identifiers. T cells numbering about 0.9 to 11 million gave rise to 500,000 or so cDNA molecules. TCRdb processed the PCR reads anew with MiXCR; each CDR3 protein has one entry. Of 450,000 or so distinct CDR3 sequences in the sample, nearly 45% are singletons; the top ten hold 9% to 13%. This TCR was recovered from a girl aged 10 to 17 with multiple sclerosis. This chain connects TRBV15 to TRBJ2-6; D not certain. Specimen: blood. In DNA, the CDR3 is TGTGCCACCAGCGGCTTGGGGTCTGGGGCCAACGTCCTGACTTTC. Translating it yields CATSGLGSGANVLTF.